Each of the 18 T cell receptor beta chains below was sequenced from the same sample in a study of PD-1 blockade in mismatch repair-deficient tumors. Libraries were prepared by immunoSEQ multiplex PCR; TCRdb keeps only in-frame clonotypes and omits some of them. The sample has around 40,000 clones, 75% to 85% seen once. The input for sequencing was peripheral blood, taken 4 weeks after starting pembrolizumab. The source of these receptors is an adult with mismatch repair-deficient cancer.

CDR3 sequence (DNA): TGCGCCAGCAGCCAAGAATCCGGGACTAGTAACACCGGGGAGCTGTTTTTT. It yields the protein CASSQESGTSNTGELFF. The rearrangement uses TRBV4-1 and TRBJ2-2; 8 bases map to TRBD2. From germline, CDR1 is MGHRA and CDR2 YSYEKL. There are 17 residues in the CDR3. V shed 0 bases, J shed 2 bases, and the junction held 5 bases outside the gene matches.

In its sample, this clone was seen a few times. The chain couples TRBV28 to TRBJ1-3, with TRBD1 matching over 7 bases. The CDR3 is 15 residues long. CDR1 and CDR2 from the germline V gene are MDHEN and SYDVKM. V was clipped by 3 bases and J by 2 bases; unmatched bases: 4. The CDR3 reads CASSFFDRAGNTIYF. The CDR3 DNA is TGTGCCAGCAGTTTCTTCGACAGGGCTGGAAACACCATATATTTT.

The V gene is TRBV29-1, the J gene TRBJ2-1; 8 bases fit TRBD2. The CDR3 runs 13 residues. The ends lost 5 bases at V and 6 bases at J; junction bases unmatched: 6. Germline CDR1 is SQVTM and CDR2 is ANQGSEA. Here the CDR3 reads CSVRSGRSNEQFF. In nucleotides, the CDR3 is TGCAGCGTTCGAAGCGGGAGAAGCAATGAGCAGTTCTTC.

The genes are TRBV4-1 and TRBJ2-7; D is ambiguous. V lost 0 bases and J lost 9, with 24 bases in between. CDR1 and CDR2 from the germline V gene are MGHRA and YSYEKL. The CDR3 has 17 amino acids. The CDR3 nucleotides are TGCGCCAGCAGCCAAGATGAATTTATATCCCTTAAATCGGTGCAGTACTTC. Encoded protein: CASSQDEFISLKSVQYF.

The CDR3 DNA reads TGCGCCAGCAGCCCTATGGGGGAGTTGAGAGGCGGGGAGCTGTTTTTT. Its translation is CASSPMGELRGGELFF. V is TRBV4-3 and J is TRBJ2-2; D could derive from TRBD1 or TRBD2 (5 bases each). The germline V gene encodes CDR1 LGHNA and CDR2 YSLEER. This CDR3 comprises 16 residues. V was clipped by 4 bases and J by 7 bases, with 19 bases between them.

The V call is TRBV21-1, the J call TRBJ1-1; whether TRBD1, the table's D call, matches the DNA was not checked. TRBV21-1 is an annotated pseudogene. The CDR3 consists of 20 residues. CDR3 nucleotide sequence: TGTGCCAGCAGTGCTGTAGGGACAGGGAGGTTAAAGGCCCAGGACACTGAAGCTTTCTTT. Protein sequence: CASSAVGTGRLKAQDTEAFF.

This chain uses TRBV19 with TRBJ2-2; D is tentatively TRBD1 or TRBD2 (5 bases each). The length of the CDR3 is 16 residues. Trimming took 4 bases from V and 5 from J, leaving 17 bases between them. Germline CDR1 reads LNHDA; CDR2 reads SQIVND (reference sequence). The CDR3 nucleotides are TGTGCCAGTAGTAGGCCGTGGGGCGGGCGTACCGGGGAGCTGTTTTTT. It codes for CASSRPWGGRTGELFF.

The chain uses TRBV7-9 and TRBJ2-3, with D unresolved. Germline loops: CDR1 SEHNR, CDR2 FQNEAQ (reference sequence). The CDR3 extends over 14 amino acids. V dropped 7 bases and J dropped 7 bases, with 18 bases sitting between them. The CDR3 region is CASTHGTHLHTQYF. For the CDR3, the DNA is TGTGCCAGCACCCACGGCACTCACCTACATACGCAGTATTTT. Complete variable domain (other parts from reference TRBV7-9 and TRBJ2-3): DTGVSQNPRHKITKRGQNVTFRCDPISEHNRLYWYRQTLGQGPEFLTYFQNEAQLEKSRLLSDRFSAERPKGSFSTLEIQRTEQGDSAMYLCASTHGTHLHTQYFGPGTRLTVL.

The V call is TRBV5-4, the J call TRBJ2-1; 10 bases are shared with TRBD2. V lost 1 base and J lost 14; bases outside the gene matches: 12. This CDR3 comprises 15 residues. Germline CDR1 is SGHNT and CDR2 is YYREEE (reference sequence). The CDR3 nucleotides read TGTGCCAGCAGCTTGACTAGCGGGAAAAGCATAGGGGAGTTCTTC. Translating gives CASSLTSGKSIGEFF.

V usage is TRBV4-1 and J usage is TRBJ2-7; a possible D gene is TRBD2 (5 bases). Germline V gene lookup returns CDR1 MGHRA and CDR2 YSYEKL. There are 16 residues in the CDR3. Trimming stripped 3 bases from V and 2 bases from J, with 17 bases between. CDR3 sequence reads: CASSHGSSSGTYEQYF. DNA of the CDR3: TGCGCCAGCAGCCACGGCTCCTCAAGCGGTACCTACGAGCAGTACTTC.

The chain combines TRBV19 with TRBJ2-1; perhaps TRBD2 as D (5 bases). Germline V CDR1 and CDR2: LNHDA, SQIVND (reference sequence). The CDR3 extends over 15 amino acids. Trimming removed 3 bases at V and 4 bases at J, with 13 bases between. CDR3: CASSILVARYNEQFF. CDR3 nucleotides: TGTGCCAGTAGTATCCTGGTAGCGAGATACAATGAGCAGTTCTTC.

The chain is built from TRBV6-6 and TRBJ2-2, with 14 bases lining up with TRBD2. The CDR3 extends over 16 amino acids. The V gene's germline CDR1 is MNHNY and CDR2 SVGAGI (reference sequence). J was trimmed by 7 bases and V by 6 bases; bases with no gene match: 7. Written as DNA, the CDR3 is TGTGCCAGCAGCGTGACTAGCGGGAGGGTTAGCGGGGAGCTGTTTTTT. This encodes CASSVTSGRVSGELFF.

The chain combines TRBV4-1 with TRBJ1-1; D is perhaps TRBD1 (6 bases). Trimming shortened V by 1 base and J by 2 bases, and 23 bases separated the two germline ends. Germline lookup yields CDR1 MGHRA and CDR2 YSYEKL. The CDR3 length is 19 residues. Here the CDR3 reads CASSQVQFRGVRRNTEAFF. CDR3 DNA: TGCGCCAGCAGCCAAGTTCAGTTCAGGGGAGTAAGAAGAAACACTGAAGCTTTCTTT.

In its sample, this clone is medium-sized (0.01 to 0.1%). The V call is TRBV6-1, the J call TRBJ2-3, with 14 bases identical to TRBD2. Germline loops: CDR1 MNHNS, CDR2 SASEGT. This CDR3 has 15 amino acids. J lost 4 bases, V lost 4 bases, and 1 base had no gene match. The chain's CDR3 is CASSGLAGGPDTQYF. The CDR3 bases are TGTGCCAGCAGTGGACTAGCGGGAGGGCCAGATACGCAGTATTTT.

V usage is TRBV9 and J usage is TRBJ1-1; 7 nucleotides match TRBD1. Per the germline V gene, CDR1 is SGDLS and CDR2 is YYNGEE. Losses at the gene ends were 4 bases for V and 5 bases for J; bases not matched to a gene: 5. This CDR3 region has 13 residues. The CDR3 protein is CASSPTGSTEAFF. The CDR3 DNA reads TGTGCCAGCAGCCCGACAGGGTCAACTGAAGCTTTCTTT.

In this sample, this clone turned up once. V and J are TRBV6-6 and TRBJ1-2; D is undetermined. This CDR3 has 14 amino acids. CDR1 and CDR2 from the germline V gene are MNHNY and SVGAGI (reference sequence). V was cut by 8 bases and J by 4 bases, with 17 bases left in between. CDR3 bases: TGTGCCAGCCGAAAAGGGAGTTACGGCTATGGCTACACCTTC. It translates to CASRKGSYGYGYTF.

This chain uses TRBV2 with TRBJ2-4; D is ambiguous. V lost 7 bases and J 1 base, leaving 8 bases between the germline ends. This CDR3 is built from 13 residues. Germline CDR1 is SNHLY and CDR2 is FYNNEI. As DNA, the CDR3 is TGTGCCAGCACGAGCTGGGCCAAAAACATTCAGTACTTC. This sequence encodes CASTSWAKNIQYF.

This clone appeared once. The chain employs TRBV5-1 and TRBJ2-5, with D unclear. The length of the CDR3 is 11 residues. Between the trimmed V and J ends, which lost 0 bases and 5 bases, there was a span of 2 bases. Germline V CDR1 and CDR2: SGHRS, YFSETQ. As DNA, the CDR3 is TGCGCCAGCAGCTTGGCGGAGACCCAGTACTTC. This sequence encodes CASSLAETQYF.